This T cell receptor beta chain is from a study of T cell changes during pregnancy in multiple sclerosis. Some clones are missing from TCRdb's copy, which holds only in-frame ones; the method was immunoSEQ multiplex PCR. This table has over 30,000 clones, approximately 90% appearing once. CDR3 size: 14 residues. The germline V gene has CDR1 LNHDA and CDR2 SQIVND (reference sequence). Trimming took 6 bases from V and 4 from J; bases not matched to a gene: 8. The rearrangement joins TRBV19 to TRBJ2-5; 7 positions match TRBD2. The sequence was obtained from a female donor with multiple sclerosis, enrolled in a pregnancy study. The input for sequencing was CD4+ T cells from peripheral blood mononuclear cells, taken in the third trimester of pregnancy. The CDR3 nucleotides read TGTGCCAGTAGCGGCGCGGGAGTGGGAGAGACCCAGTACTTC. It translates to CASSGAGVGETQYF.